The 22 T cell receptor beta chains listed next were all sequenced from one sample in a study of cytomegalovirus exposure and HLA in healthy donors. The PCR used 60 Vbeta and 13 Jbeta primers. Assay used: immunoSEQ multiplex PCR; TCRdb lists only in-frame clones, some missing. Among over 150,000 clones listed, under 80% were seen once. The specimen sequenced was PBMCs. The receptors were gathered from a woman in her fifties or sixties in good health and CMV-seropositive.

This clone was observed once. This sequence joins TRBV30 and TRBJ1-5; 8 bases are a match to TRBD1. The germline V gene encodes CDR1 GTSNPN and CDR2 SVGIG (reference sequence). Losses at the gene ends were 4 bases for V and 5 bases for J; bases not matched to a gene: 7. This CDR3 region has 14 residues. Here the CDR3 reads CAWNVGQGDQPQHF. CDR3 in DNA: TGTGCCTGGAACGTTGGACAGGGCGATCAGCCCCAGCATTTT. The variable domain in full, completed from reference TRBV30 and TRBJ1-5, reads SQTIHQWPATLVQPVGSPLSLECTVEGTSNPNLYWYRQAAGRGLQLLFYSVGIGQISSEVPQNLSASRPQDRQFILSSKKLLLSDSGFYLCAWNVGQGDQPQHFGDGTRLSIL.

The CDR3 reads CASSQPTGSSYNEQFF. The CDR3 DNA is TGCGCCAGCAGCCAACCGACAGGGAGTTCCTACAATGAGCAGTTCTTC. The chain employs TRBV4-1 and TRBJ2-1; 7 bases are shared with TRBD1. V was clipped by 2 bases and J by 1 base; unmatched bases: 5. The CDR3 is made up of 16 amino acids. CDR1 MGHRA and CDR2 YSYEKL come from the germline V gene.

This chain links TRBV4-2 with TRBJ2-2; possibly TRBD2 for D (6 bases). CDR3 length: 17 amino acids. Germline-derived CDR1 and CDR2 are LGHNA and YNFKEQ. V lost 0 bases to trimming and J lost 2 bases, with 13 bases between them. The DNA of the CDR3 is TGTGCCAGCAGCCAAGAAGGACTACGCAGTAACACCGGGGAGCTGTTTTTT. Protein product: CASSQEGLRSNTGELFF.

The rearrangement links TRBV11-2 to TRBJ2-2, with 9 nucleotides matching TRBD1. Looked up from germline, CDR1 is SGHAT and CDR2 is FQNNGV. The CDR3 length is 16 residues. The V gene end was trimmed by 7 bases and the J gene end by 7 bases; junction bases not matched to a gene: 13. For the CDR3, the DNA is TGTGCCAGCACCAGACACGGGACAGGGAGGGTCGGGGAGCTGTTTTTT. It translates to CASTRHGTGRVGELFF.

As to this clone: The junction departs from the called germline gene at one end, perhaps through a read error. This rearrangement joins TRBV6-1 to TRBJ2-7, with a weak D call TRBD1 (5 bases). Per the germline V gene, CDR1 is MNHNS and CDR2 is SASEGT. The CDR3 spans 16 residues. The CDR3 loop reads CAISESKRQSHYEQYF. CDR3 coding DNA: TGTGCCATCAGTGAGTCGAAGAGACAGTCCCACTACGAGCAGTACTTC.

This clone was seen once. The gene calls are TRBV6-5 and TRBJ1-1, with no clear D. The CDR3 totals 13 residues. The V gene's germline CDR1 is MNHEY and CDR2 SVGAGI. V was shortened by 5 bases and J by 0 bases, with 7 bases between the two germline ends. The CDR3 sequence is CASSNPVNTEAFF. In nucleotides, the CDR3 is TGTGCCAGCAGTAATCCAGTGAACACTGAAGCTTTCTTT.

The chain recombines TRBV27 with TRBJ2-5; 9 bases align to TRBD1. The germline V gene encodes CDR1 MNHEY and CDR2 SMNVEV (reference sequence). This CDR3 region has 15 residues. The V and J ends lost 6 bases and 4 bases, in that order; junction bases with no gene match: 9. In DNA form, the CDR3 reads TGTGCCAGCAGCCTTTTTCCGGGACAGGGAGAGACCCAGTACTTC. Amino acid sequence: CASSLFPGQGETQYF.

The CDR3 DNA is TGTGCCAGCAGTGTGGGAGCGGGGGCCTCCTACAATGAGCAGTTCTTC. Translated, it gives CASSVGAGASYNEQFF. The chain is built from TRBV27 and TRBJ2-1; 8 positions agree with TRBD2. Germline CDR1 is MNHEY and CDR2 is SMNVEV (reference sequence). The junction had 6 bases not matched to a gene; V was cut back by 5 bases and J by 0 bases. This CDR3 is 16 amino acids long.

The chain combines TRBV15 with TRBJ2-3, with TRBD1 as a possible D gene (6 bases). The CDR3 runs 13 residues. Trimming shortened V by 3 bases and J by 9 bases, and 13 bases separated the two germline ends. Germline values: CDR1 LNHNV, CDR2 YYDKDF (reference sequence). The CDR3 sequence: CATSRGAPGTQYF. CDR3 nucleotides: TGTGCCACCAGCAGGGGGGCCCCTGGCACGCAGTATTTT.

V usage is TRBV18 and J usage is TRBJ1-2; a weak D match, TRBD1 (5 bases). Germline V lookup: CDR1 KGHSH, CDR2 LQKENI. The germline V and J ends were trimmed by 6 bases and 6 bases, with 11 bases remaining between them. The CDR3 spans 12 residues. This chain's CDR3 is CASSHSRDGYTF. Here the CDR3 DNA reads TGTGCCAGCTCCCATAGCAGGGATGGCTACACCTTC. Drawing the rest from reference TRBV18 and TRBJ1-2, the complete variable domain is NAGVMQNPRHLVRRRGQEARLRCSPMKGHSHVYWYRQLPEEGLKFMVYLQKENIIDESGMPKERFSAEFPKEGPSILRIQQVVRGDSAAYFCASSHSRDGYTFGSGTRLTVV.

DNA of the CDR3: TGCGCCAGCAGCTATACGTCCGAGGGCGGGACAGGGAGGATTACCTACGAGCAGTACTTC. It specifies CASSYTSEGGTGRITYEQYF. V usage is TRBV5-1 and J usage is TRBJ2-7; TRBD1 agrees at 9 bases. The CDR3 loop spans 20 amino acids. CDR1 SGHRS and CDR2 YFSETQ come from the germline V gene. Trimming removed 3 bases from V and 2 bases from J; junction bases left unmatched: 21.

This chain uses TRBV5-6 with TRBJ1-1; the D is unclear. This CDR3 has 13 amino acids. CDR1 and CDR2 from the germline V gene are SGHDT and YYEEEE. Trimming took off 5 bases at V and 8 bases at J, with 16 bases between the two ends. In DNA form, the CDR3 reads TGTGCCAGCAGGTTGAGGAAGGCGGAGGAAGCTTTCTTT. Its translation is CASRLRKAEEAFF.

A few counts support this clone. The chain recombines TRBV6-5 with TRBJ1-1; TRBD1 matches at 9 bases. The CDR3 has 14 residues. Germline loops: CDR1 MNHEY, CDR2 SVGAGI. Trimming removed 6 bases from V and 1 base from J; junction bases left unmatched: 3. The CDR3, as DNA: TGTGCCAGCAGAGGACAGGGGTCGAACACTGAAGCTTTCTTT. Translated: CASRGQGSNTEAFF.

This clone was seen once. The chain employs TRBV14 and TRBJ2-5; TRBD1 matches 7 bases. Germline CDR1 and CDR2: SGHDN and FVKESK. This CDR3 spans 15 amino acids. J lost 4 bases, V lost 4 bases, and 9 bases had no gene match. DNA of the CDR3: TGTGCCAGCAGCCGAAAGATCCGACAGGGAGAGACCCAGTACTTC. Translating gives CASSRKIRQGETQYF. Together with reference TRBV14 and TRBJ2-5, the CDR3 gives the full variable domain: EAGVTQFPSHSVIEKGQTVTLRCDPISGHDNLYWYRRVMGKEIKFLLHFVKESKQDESGMPNNRFLAERTGGTYSTLKVQPAELEDSGVYFCASSRKIRQGETQYFGPGTRLLVL.

The CDR3 is CASSQALYRADTQYF. The CDR3 DNA reads TGTGCCAGCAGCCAAGCACTCTACAGAGCAGATACGCAGTATTTT. The chain couples TRBV14 to TRBJ2-3; the D is unclear. Germline-derived CDR1 and CDR2 are SGHDN and FVKESK. The CDR3 totals 15 residues. Trimming shortened V by 1 base and J by 4 bases, and 12 bases separated the two germline ends.

This chain joins TRBV13 and TRBJ1-1; 8 nucleotides match TRBD1. Germline-derived CDR1 and CDR2 are PRHDT and FYEKMQ (reference sequence). The CDR3 covers 17 residues. With V trimmed by 4 bases and J by 4 bases, 14 bases remained unmatched. CDR3 sequence (DNA): TGTGCCAGCAGCTCGGACAGGGTCCGTCTTTTCCCCACTGAAGCTTTCTTT. It is translated as CASSSDRVRLFPTEAFF.

The rearrangement uses TRBV6-1 and TRBJ2-7; 9 bases match TRBD1. V lost 7 bases and J lost 2; bases outside the gene matches: 9. Germline CDR1 and CDR2: MNHNS and SASEGT. The CDR3 runs 15 residues. The DNA for the CDR3 is TGTGCCAGCACCAGAAGGGGGACAGGGACCTACGAGCAGTACTTC. This translates into CASTRRGTGTYEQYF.

The chain combines TRBV29-1 with TRBJ1-2; D gene uncertain. Germline CDR1 and CDR2: SQVTM and ANQGSEA. Between the trimmed V and J ends, which lost 6 bases and 8 bases, there was a span of 16 bases. This CDR3 is built from 12 residues. The CDR3 sequence: CSVPGRTPGYTF. DNA of the CDR3: TGCAGCGTCCCTGGGAGGACTCCGGGCTACACCTTC.

The chain combines TRBV5-1 with TRBJ2-1; D is possibly TRBD2 (7 bases). Germline V gives CDR1 SGHRS, CDR2 YFSETQ. The CDR3 loop spans 15 amino acids. With 4 bases removed from V and 10 bases from J, the gap between germline ends came to 21 bases. The CDR3 region has the DNA TGCGCCAGCAGCATAAGCGGGGACTCAAGGGGGGAGCAGTTCTTC. Amino acid sequence: CASSISGDSRGEQFF. Using reference TRBV5-1 and TRBJ2-1 for the parts outside the CDR3, the full variable domain is KAGVTQTPRYLIKTRGQQVTLSCSPISGHRSVSWYQQTPGQGLQFLFEYFSETQRNKGNFPGRFSGRQFSNSRSEMNVSTLELGDSALYLCASSISGDSRGEQFFGPGTRLTVL.

The V gene is TRBV30, the J gene TRBJ1-5; D perhaps matches TRBD1 (6 bases). Trimming shortened V by 4 bases and J by 1 base, and 14 bases separated the two germline ends. The V gene's germline CDR1 is GTSNPN and CDR2 SVGIG (reference sequence). The CDR3 contains 15 residues. The CDR3 region is CAWTPAGTSNQPQHF. Written as DNA, the CDR3 is TGTGCCTGGACCCCAGCCGGGACAAGCAATCAGCCCCAGCATTTT.

This rearrangement joins TRBV6-5 to TRBJ1-1; D might be TRBD1 (6 bases). The germline gives CDR1 MNHEY, CDR2 SVGAGI. V dropped 6 bases and J dropped 6 bases, with 14 bases sitting between them. CDR3 length equals 13 residues. The DNA of the CDR3 is TGTGCCAGCAGCGACGTCTGGACAGCTGAAGCTTTCTTT. Translated: CASSDVWTAEAFF.

In regard to this clone: No DNA is shown, since the ends of the CDR3 on it are uncertain; the CDR3 is the one TCRdb lists. Other DNA sequences in the sample encode the same CDR3. The chain carries TRBV9 and TRBJ1-1. Germline V gene lookup returns CDR1 SGDLS and CDR2 YYNGEE. With termini counted, the CDR3 has 15 amino acids. CDR3 region: CASSVVGGGNTEAFF.